Below, 21 T cell receptor beta chains from the same sample are listed, as sequenced in a study of shared clonotypes between healthy human individuals. It was CD45RO-negative cells, positively selected for CCR7, that made up naive CD8 cells, with terminally differentiated effector memory CD45RA+ cells excluded. Sequencing used immunoSEQ multiplex PCR; TCRdb keeps in-frame clones, though not all of them. Of over 750,000 clones listed, 95% to 97% are singletons. Sequencing used naive CD8+ T cells sorted from blood. These receptors were collected from a man aged 30-40 years in good health.

The chain combines TRBV4-1 with TRBJ2-3; perhaps TRBD2 as D (5 bases). Germline CDR1 is MGHRA and CDR2 is YSYEKL. There are 17 residues in the CDR3. Trimming pared 0 bases from V and 0 bases from J, leaving 13 bases between. CDR3 coding DNA: TGCGCCAGCAGCCAAGATCCCCCCTTAGCGAGCACAGATACGCAGTATTTT. Amino acids: CASSQDPPLASTDTQYF.

The chain links TRBV11-2 to TRBJ2-2; tentative D call: TRBD2 (5 bases). Germline CDR1 is SGHAT and CDR2 is FQNNGV. V lost 0 bases and J lost 7, with 15 bases in between. The CDR3 has 16 amino acids. Written as DNA, the CDR3 is TGTGCCAGCAGCTTAGAGGCGGGTGATTACTTCGGGGAGCTGTTTTTT. This codes for CASSLEAGDYFGELFF.

The chain employs TRBV5-1 and TRBJ2-7; 8 bases map to TRBD2. The CDR3 covers 14 residues. CDR1 is SGHRS, CDR2 YFSETQ, per germline. The trim removed 3 bases at V and 6 bases at J, leaving 8 bases unmatched. CDR3 sequence: CASSSGGLGGEQYF. CDR3 coding DNA: TGCGCCAGCAGCTCTGGGGGACTAGGAGGCGAGCAGTACTTC.

This clone appeared once. The sample holds other DNA sequences that translate to the same CDR3. Here the CDR3 reads CSVVAGELFF. The CDR3 DNA sequence: TGCAGCGTCGTAGCCGGGGAGCTGTTTTTT. V usage is TRBV29-1 and J usage is TRBJ2-2; no firm D call. Per germline, CDR1 SQVTM and CDR2 ANQGSEA. The CDR3 runs 10 residues. Deletions cut 6 bases from V and 6 bases from J, with 5 bases between.

The count of this clone is one. The rearrangement links TRBV5-1 to TRBJ2-1; a weak D match, TRBD2 (5 bases). The CDR3 has 16 residues. Germline CDR1 reads SGHRS; CDR2 reads YFSETQ. The V gene lost 1 base and the J gene lost 8 bases, with 19 bases spanning the gap. In nucleotides, the CDR3 is TGCGCCAGCAGCTTGAAGCCTAGCAGTCCAGTCTATGAGCAGTTCTTC. Amino acid sequence: CASSLKPSSPVYEQFF.

The V call is TRBV9, the J call TRBJ1-5, with D uncertain. This CDR3 has 15 amino acids. Germline V CDR1 and CDR2: SGDLS, YYNGEE. Trimming removed 4 bases at V and 2 bases at J, with 13 bases between. In DNA, the CDR3 is TGTGCCAGCAGCACGGAGGGAGACGGCAATCAGCCCCAGCATTTT. Amino acid sequence: CASSTEGDGNQPQHF.

This chain uses TRBV18 with TRBJ2-1; 8 bases are a match to TRBD2. The junction had 7 bases not matched to a gene; V was cut back by 0 bases and J by 0 bases. This CDR3 spans 18 amino acids. Germline V gene sequence: CDR1 KGHSH, CDR2 LQKENI. As DNA, the CDR3 is TGTGCCAGCTCACCACCGGCCGGGACTAGGAGCTCCTACAATGAGCAGTTCTTC. Translating gives CASSPPAGTRSSYNEQFF.

The V gene is TRBV13, the J gene TRBJ2-7; no reliable D call. Per germline, CDR1 PRHDT and CDR2 FYEKMQ (reference sequence). This CDR3 spans 14 amino acids. The V gene lost 0 bases and the J gene lost 2 bases, with 8 bases spanning the gap. The CDR3 DNA reads TGTGCCAGCAGCTTAGGCCTCGTGCCCTACGAGCAGTACTTC. Translation: CASSLGLVPYEQYF.

V is TRBV7-9 and J is TRBJ1-4; possible D gene TRBD1, 5 bases. V was cut by 4 bases and J by 7 bases, with 19 bases left in between. The CDR3 covers 16 residues. Germline assignment: CDR1 SEHNR and CDR2 FQNEAQ (reference sequence). The CDR3 DNA is TGTGCCAGCAGCTCCTGGACGGGGGGTGACTTTGAAAAACTGTTTTTT. Its translation is CASSSWTGGDFEKLFF.

The chain is built from TRBV9 and TRBJ2-1, with a weak D call TRBD2 (6 bases). The germline V gene encodes CDR1 SGDLS and CDR2 YYNGEE. Trimming took 3 bases from V and 0 from J, leaving 16 bases between them. The CDR3 is made up of 17 amino acids. In DNA, the CDR3 is TGTGCCAGCAGCGACCGGTTTGGGGGAGGCTCCTACAATGAGCAGTTCTTC. Amino acids: CASSDRFGGGSYNEQFF.

This rearrangement joins TRBV28 to TRBJ2-1; 8 nucleotides agree with TRBD2. Trimming removed 6 bases from V and 3 bases from J; junction bases left unmatched: 10. This CDR3 comprises 16 residues. CDR1 is MDHEN, CDR2 SYDVKM, per germline. The CDR3 region has the DNA TGTGCCAGCAGCCAGAGAGGACTAGCCATCTACAATGAGCAGTTCTTC. Protein sequence: CASSQRGLAIYNEQFF. Full variable domain (outside the CDR3, taken from reference TRBV28 and TRBJ2-1): DVKVTQSSRYLVKRTGEKVFLECVQDMDHENMFWYRQDPGLGLRLIYFSYDVKMKEKGDIPEGYSVSREKKERFSLILESASTNQTSMYLCASSQRGLAIYNEQFFGPGTRLTVL.

V usage is TRBV20-1 and J usage is TRBJ1-2; D not certain. The CDR3 has 11 residues. The germline V gene encodes CDR1 DFQATT and CDR2 SNEGSKA (reference sequence). V was cut by 1 base and J by 10 bases, with 10 bases left in between. CDR3 region: CSARVERTYTF. The CDR3 region has the DNA TGCAGTGCTAGAGTTGAGCGAACCTACACCTTC.

Points on this clone: This sample includes further DNA sequences coding for the same CDR3. J is TRBJ2-7 and V is TRBV7-9; D gene uncertain. Trimming removed 1 base from V and 2 bases from J, with 9 bases in between. The CDR3 loop spans 14 amino acids. Germline V gives CDR1 SEHNR, CDR2 FQNEAQ (reference sequence). The CDR3 sequence: CASSLGQETYEQYF. The DNA of the CDR3 is TGTGCCAGCAGCTTAGGGCAGGAGACCTACGAGCAGTACTTC.

V and J are TRBV7-8 and TRBJ2-1; 7 nucleotides line up with TRBD2. The V segment lost 2 bases and the J segment 5 bases; nucleotides outside the gene matches: 12. This CDR3 comprises 17 residues. CDR1 is SGHVS and CDR2 is FQNEAQ in the germline V gene. The CDR3 coding sequence is TGTGCCAGCAGCTTATTAATACTGACTAGCAGAAACAATGAGCAGTTCTTC. Its protein product is CASSLLILTSRNNEQFF.

CDR3 bases: TGTGCCAGCAGCTTCCTCGGGACAGGGAAACCTAATGAAAAACTGTTTTTT. Translated, it gives CASSFLGTGKPNEKLFF. V gene TRBV7-9 combines with J gene TRBJ1-4; 9 bases are a match to TRBD1. The CDR3 extends over 17 amino acids. V trimming: 3 bases; J trimming: 3 bases; junction bases outside the gene matches: 8. The germline V gene has CDR1 SEHNR and CDR2 FQNEAQ (reference sequence).

This clone was counted a single time. V usage is TRBV4-1 and J usage is TRBJ2-5, with D perhaps TRBD2 (6 bases). Trimming left V 0 bases short and J 2 bases short, with 10 bases between. The germline V gene has CDR1 MGHRA and CDR2 YSYEKL. CDR3 length: 15 residues. The CDR3 here is CASSQDFSGQETQYF. For the CDR3, the DNA is TGCGCCAGCAGCCAAGATTTTAGCGGTCAAGAGACCCAGTACTTC.

The gene calls are TRBV30 and TRBJ2-5; TRBD1 agrees at 8 bases. V shed 0 bases, J shed 4 bases, and the junction held 19 bases outside the gene matches. CDR3 length: 19 residues. CDR1 GTSNPN and CDR2 SVGIG come from the germline V gene (reference sequence). In DNA form, the CDR3 reads TGTGCCTGGAGTGTACCATCTCACGTAGGACAGGGAGTGAGAGAGACCCAGTACTTC. Residues: CAWSVPSHVGQGVRETQYF.

This chain uses TRBV30 with TRBJ2-7, with 7 bases that match TRBD1. The ends lost 1 base at V and 3 bases at J; junction bases unmatched: 6. CDR1 and CDR2 from the germline V gene are GTSNPN and SVGIG (reference sequence). There are 14 residues in the CDR3. DNA of the CDR3: TGTGCCTGGAGTGCACCGGGACAGCGCTACGAGCAGTACTTC. It yields the protein CAWSAPGQRYEQYF.

V and J are TRBV19 and TRBJ2-7; 11 bases align to TRBD1. This CDR3 contains 16 residues. Trimming removed 4 bases from V and 3 bases from J; junction bases left unmatched: 8. Germline-derived CDR1 and CDR2 are LNHDA and SQIVND (reference sequence). The CDR3 spells CASSTLTGQGVYEQYF. The DNA of the CDR3 is TGTGCCAGTAGTACTCTAACGGGACAGGGGGTCTACGAGCAGTACTTC.

The V and J genes are TRBV29-1 and TRBJ1-1; TRBD1 might be the D (6 bases). Trimming cost V 1 base and J 0 bases, with 15 bases left between them. The CDR3 sequence is 16 residues long. CDR1 is SQVTM and CDR2 is ANQGSEA in the germline V gene. The CDR3 is CSVEVLGASMNTEAFF. In DNA form, the CDR3 reads TGCAGCGTTGAAGTCTTGGGGGCTTCTATGAACACTGAAGCTTTCTTT.

In this sample, this clone turned up once. CDR3 loop: CATTTRALEREGPHSYNEQFF. CDR3 nucleotides: TGTGCCACGACAACTAGAGCATTGGAGCGGGAGGGCCCTCACTCCTACAATGAGCAGTTCTTC. This sequence joins TRBV27 and TRBJ2-1; TRBD2 aligns across 10 bases. The CDR3 covers 21 residues. V trimming: 10 bases; J trimming: 0 bases; junction bases outside the gene matches: 24. The germline V gene has CDR1 MNHEY and CDR2 SMNVEV (reference sequence).